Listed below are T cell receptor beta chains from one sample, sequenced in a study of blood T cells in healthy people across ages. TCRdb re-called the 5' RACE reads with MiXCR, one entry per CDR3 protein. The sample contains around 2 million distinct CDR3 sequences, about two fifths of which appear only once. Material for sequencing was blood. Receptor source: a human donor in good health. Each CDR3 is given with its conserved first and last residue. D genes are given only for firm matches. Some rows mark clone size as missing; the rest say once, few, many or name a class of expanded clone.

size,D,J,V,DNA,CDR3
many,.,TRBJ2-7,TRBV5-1,TGCGCCAGCAGCTTGACTCCGACGAACGAGCAGTACTTC,CASSLTPTNEQYF
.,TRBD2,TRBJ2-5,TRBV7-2,TGTGCCAGCAGCTTAGATGTAGCGGGGGCCTCCCAAGAGACCCAGTACTTC,CASSLDVAGASQETQYF
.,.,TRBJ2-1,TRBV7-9,TGTGCCAGCAGCGTACTCCGAGCGGAGGGTGGTGAGCAGTTCTTC,CASSVLRAEGGEQFF
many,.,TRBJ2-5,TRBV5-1,TGCGCCACCGCTCGAGGCTCACAAGAGACCCAGTACTTC,CATARGSQETQYF
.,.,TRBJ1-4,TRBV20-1,TGCAGTGCCGCAGAGGAGGGTTTGAGGGGTAAAAAACTGTTTTTT,CSAAEEGLRGKKLFF
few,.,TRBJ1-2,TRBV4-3,TGCGCCAGCAGCCAAGGCGGGAGGGTCCGGGGCTACACCTTC,CASSQGGRVRGYTF
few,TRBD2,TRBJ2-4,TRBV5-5,TGTGCCAGCAGCCGTGTCGGGGAGGGCAAAAACATTCAGTACTTC,CASSRVGEGKNIQYF
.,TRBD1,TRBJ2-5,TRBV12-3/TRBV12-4,TGTGCCAGCAGTTGGACAGGGACAGAGACCCAGTACTTC,CASSWTGTETQYF
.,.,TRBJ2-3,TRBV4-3,TGCGCCAGCAGCCAAGAAGATAGGACCCCCAGGGTACATACGCAGTATTTT,CASSQEDRTPRVHTQYF
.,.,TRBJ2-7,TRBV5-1,TGCGCCAGCAGCTTGGGAGTTAGTCTGAATGGGAGATACGAGCAGTACTTC,CASSLGVSLNGRYEQYF
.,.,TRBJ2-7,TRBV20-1,TGCAGTGCTAGAGCGGCTAGCCGCGAGCAGTACTTC,CSARAASREQYF
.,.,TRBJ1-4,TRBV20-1,TGCAGTGCTAGAGACCCAGGGGCCCCTAATGAAAAACTGTTTTTT,CSARDPGAPNEKLFF
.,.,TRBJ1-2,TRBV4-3,TGCGCCAGCAGCCCATGGGGGACCGGTAACTATGGCTACACCTTC,CASSPWGTGNYGYTF
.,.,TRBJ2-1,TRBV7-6,TGTGCCAGCAGCTTGCTAAGGGGGGGGAGTAATGAGCAGTTCTTC,CASSLLRGGSNEQFF
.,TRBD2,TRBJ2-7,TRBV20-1,TGCAGTGCTTCGCGGGGGGCCTTCACCTACGAGCAGTACTTC,CSASRGAFTYEQYF
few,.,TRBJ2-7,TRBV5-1,TGCGCCAGCAGCTTGGAATCCCCACTTGGGGAGCAGTACTTC,CASSLESPLGEQYF
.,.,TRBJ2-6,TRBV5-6,TGTGCCAGCGGCTCAATAAGCTCTGGGGCCAACGTCCTGACTTTC,CASGSISSGANVLTF
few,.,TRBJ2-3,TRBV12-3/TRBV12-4,TGTGCCAGCAGTTTCTGGCCGGAAGGGGTCCCAGATACGCAGTATTTT,CASSFWPEGVPDTQYF
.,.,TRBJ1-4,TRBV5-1,TGCGCCAGCAGCTTTGGGGGATATAATGAAAAACGGTTTTTT,CASSFGGYNEKRFF
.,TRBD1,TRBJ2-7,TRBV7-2,TGTGCCAGCAGCCCGGACAGGGCGAGGTACAATGAGCAGTACTTC,CASSPDRARYNEQYF
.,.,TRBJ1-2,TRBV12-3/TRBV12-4,TGTGCCAGCAGGGGTTTGGATGGCTACACCTTC,CASRGLDGYTF
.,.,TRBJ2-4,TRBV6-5,TGTGCCAGCAGCGACGACCTCTTAGCCAAAAACATTCAGTACTTC,CASSDDLLAKNIQYF
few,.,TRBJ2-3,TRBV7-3,TGTACCAGCAGCTTAACGTTTCTGGATACGCAGTATTTT,CTSSLTFLDTQYF
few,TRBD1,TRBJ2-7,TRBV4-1,TGCGCCAGCAGCCAGGAACCGGGACAGGGGAAGAACGAGCAGTACTTC,CASSQEPGQGKNEQYF
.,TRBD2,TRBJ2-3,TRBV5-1,TGCGCCAGCACCCCTGAGACGGGACTAGGCACAGATACGCAGTATTTT,CASTPETGLGTDTQYF
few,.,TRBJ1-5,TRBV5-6,TGTGCCAGCAGCCGGGACCCTGATCAGCCCCAGCATTTT,CASSRDPDQPQHF
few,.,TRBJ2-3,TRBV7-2,TGTGCCAGCAGCTTTCGTTGGGGTCGCACAGATACGCAGTATTTT,CASSFRWGRTDTQYF
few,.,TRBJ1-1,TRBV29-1,TGCAGCGTTGATAACAGGATGAACACTGAAGCTTTCTTT,CSVDNRMNTEAFF
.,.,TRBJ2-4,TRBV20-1,TGCAGTACCCGAACCGGGCTAGCCCGGAGGGATGAGCAGTACTTC,CSTRTGLARRDEQYF
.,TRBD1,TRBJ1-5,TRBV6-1,TGTGCCAGCAGTGAAACAGGGGGAGCGAATCAGCCCCAGCATTTT,CASSETGGANQPQHF
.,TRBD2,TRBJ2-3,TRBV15,TGTGCCACCAGCAGAGATGGTGAACTAGCGATAGATACGCAGTATTTT,CATSRDGELAIDTQYF
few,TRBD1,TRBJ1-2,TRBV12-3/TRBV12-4,TGTGCCAGCAGTTTACAGATGGACAGGGGAAGATATGGCTACACCTTC,CASSLQMDRGRYGYTF
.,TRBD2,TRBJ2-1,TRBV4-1,TGCGCCAGCAGCCAAGATAGGACTAGCGGGCTATACAATGAGCAGTTCTTC,CASSQDRTSGLYNEQFF
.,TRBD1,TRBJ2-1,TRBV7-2,TGTGCCTGCAGCCGACAGGGGGCCCCCTACAATGAGCAGTTCTTC,CACSRQGAPYNEQFF
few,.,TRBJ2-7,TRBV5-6,TGTGCCAGCAGCTTGAGGAAGGCCGTCGAGCAGTACTTC,CASSLRKAVEQYF
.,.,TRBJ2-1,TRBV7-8,TGTGCCAGCAGCGCCCGTTATCCGGGGGCTGGGGATGAGCAGTTCTTC,CASSARYPGAGDEQFF
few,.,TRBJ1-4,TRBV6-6,TGTGCCAGCAGTCCCTCCGTCGGAAAACTGTTTTTT,CASSPSVGKLFF
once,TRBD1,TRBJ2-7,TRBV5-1,TGCGCCAGCAGACACACCGGGACAGAAGTGAGCCCCTACGAGCAGTACTTC,CASRHTGTEVSPYEQYF
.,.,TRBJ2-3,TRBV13,TGTGCCGGCAGCTTATGGGCTAGATCCTATACGCAGTATTTT,CAGSLWARSYTQYF
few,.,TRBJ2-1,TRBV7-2,TGTGCCAGCAGCTTAGTAGCCTTTTTTGGGGGGGCCGGGGATGAGCAGTTCTTC,CASSLVAFFGGAGDEQFF
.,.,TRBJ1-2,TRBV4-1,TGCGCCAGCAGCCAAGAGCCACGGGATGGCTACACCTTC,CASSQEPRDGYTF
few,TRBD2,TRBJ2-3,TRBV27,TGTGCCAGCACTCTTGGCGGGGGGGCAGATACGCAGTATTTT,CASTLGGGADTQYF
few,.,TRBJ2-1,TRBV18,TGTGCCAGCTCACCGGTCACATACAATGAGCAGTTCTTC,CASSPVTYNEQFF
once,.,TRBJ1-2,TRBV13,TGTGCCAGCAGCTTACCCGGGCCAGGCGGTGGCTACACCTTC,CASSLPGPGGGYTF
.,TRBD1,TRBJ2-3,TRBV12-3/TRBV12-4,TGTGCCAGCAGTTTAGGCTCGGACAGGGGAGATACGCAGTATTTT,CASSLGSDRGDTQYF
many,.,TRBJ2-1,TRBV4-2,TGTGCCAGCAGCCAACTCTCCGGGGGGCAAAAGAATGAGCAGTTCTTC,CASSQLSGGQKNEQFF
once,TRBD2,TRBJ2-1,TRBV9,TGTGCCAGCAGCCCCCGAATAAGCGGGGGTTACAATGAGCAGTTCTTC,CASSPRISGGYNEQFF
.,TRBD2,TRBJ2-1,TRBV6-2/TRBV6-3,TGTGCCAGCAGTTCCGGGGGGGGGCCAAATGAGCAGTTCTTC,CASSSGGGPNEQFF
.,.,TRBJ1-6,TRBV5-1,TGCGCCAGCAGCTTGGACGGATATTCACCCCTCCACTTT,CASSLDGYSPLHF
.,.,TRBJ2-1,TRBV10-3,TGTGCCATCAGTGAGTCGATAACAAGCTCCTACAATGAGCAGTTCTTC,CAISESITSSYNEQFF
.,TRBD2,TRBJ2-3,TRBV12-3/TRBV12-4,TGTGCCAGCAGTTTGACTAGCGGATACACAGATGCGCAGTATTTT,CASSLTSGYTDAQYF